The source of this T cell receptor (beta chain) is a study of T cell clonotyping in hematopoietic cell transplantation. Notes on the study in general: Broader posttransplant TCR repertoire diversity was predicted by graft donor and pretransplant recipient Inverse Simpson Index values. Without cell sorting, CD4 versus CD8 contributions remain unresolved.

Clones were sequenced by immunoSEQ multiplex PCR, and TCRdb holds only the in-frame ones, with some missing. Among more than 40,000 clones, nearly 97% were seen once, and the ten largest hold almost 0.95%. The CDR3 loop spans 14 amino acids. Per germline, CDR1 SGHTA and CDR2 FQGNSA. The V gene lost 5 bases and the J gene lost 4 bases, with 14 bases spanning the gap. As for this clone: The antigen is undetermined.

The sample comprised peripheral blood mononuclear cells. This clonotype was sampled from a young man in good health. Some clones in this sample may be carry-over from other donors' samples. This chain joins TRBV7-2 and TRBJ1-2; no clear D. The CDR3 is CASSRAGEFYGYTF. DNA for the CDR3: TGTGCCAGCAGCCGTGCAGGAGAATTCTATGGCTACACCTTC.